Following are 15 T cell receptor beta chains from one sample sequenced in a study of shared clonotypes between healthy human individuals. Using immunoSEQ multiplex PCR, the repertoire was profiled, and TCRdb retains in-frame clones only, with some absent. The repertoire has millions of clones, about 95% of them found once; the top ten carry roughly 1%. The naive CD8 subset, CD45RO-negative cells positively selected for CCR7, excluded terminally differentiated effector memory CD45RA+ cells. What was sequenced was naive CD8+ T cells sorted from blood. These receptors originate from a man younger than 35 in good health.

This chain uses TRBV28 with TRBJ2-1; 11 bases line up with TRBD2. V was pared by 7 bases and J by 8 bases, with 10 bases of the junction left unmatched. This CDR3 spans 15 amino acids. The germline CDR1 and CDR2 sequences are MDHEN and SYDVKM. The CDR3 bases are TGTGCCAGCAACCTACTAGCGGGAGAGACAGATGAGCAGTTCTTC. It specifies CASNLLAGETDEQFF.

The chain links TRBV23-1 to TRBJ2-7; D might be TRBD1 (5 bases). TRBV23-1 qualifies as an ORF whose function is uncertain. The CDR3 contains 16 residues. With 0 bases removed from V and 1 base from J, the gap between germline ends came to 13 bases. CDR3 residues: CASSQSGRNKSYEQYF. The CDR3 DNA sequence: TGCGCCAGCAGTCAATCGGGGCGAAACAAGTCCTACGAGCAGTACTTC.

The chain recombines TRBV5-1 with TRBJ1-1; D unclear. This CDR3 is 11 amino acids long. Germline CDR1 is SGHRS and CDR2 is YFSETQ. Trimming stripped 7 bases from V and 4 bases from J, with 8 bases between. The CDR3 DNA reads TGCGCCAGCGCGGTGGGCACTGAAGCTTTCTTT. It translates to CASAVGTEAFF.

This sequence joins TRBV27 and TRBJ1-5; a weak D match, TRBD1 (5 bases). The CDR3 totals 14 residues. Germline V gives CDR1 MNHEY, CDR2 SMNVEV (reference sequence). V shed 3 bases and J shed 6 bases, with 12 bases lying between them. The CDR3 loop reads CASSFLGDAQPQHF. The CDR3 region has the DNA TGTGCCAGCAGTTTCCTAGGGGATGCTCAGCCCCAGCATTTT.

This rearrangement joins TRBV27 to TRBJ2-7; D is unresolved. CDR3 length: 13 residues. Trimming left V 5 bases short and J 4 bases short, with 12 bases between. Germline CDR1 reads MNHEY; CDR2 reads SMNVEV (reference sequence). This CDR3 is CASSRTANYEQYF. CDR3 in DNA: TGTGCCAGCAGTCGAACAGCCAATTACGAGCAGTACTTC.

CDR3 sequence (DNA): TGCGCCAGCAGCTCACACAGCTTCACAACCACAGATACGCAGTATTTT. Its translation is CASSSHSFTTTDTQYF. V usage is TRBV5-1 and J usage is TRBJ2-3; D is uncertain. Trimming shortened V by 3 bases and J by 2 bases, and 16 bases separated the two germline ends. The germline V gene encodes CDR1 SGHRS and CDR2 YFSETQ. This CDR3 has 16 residues.

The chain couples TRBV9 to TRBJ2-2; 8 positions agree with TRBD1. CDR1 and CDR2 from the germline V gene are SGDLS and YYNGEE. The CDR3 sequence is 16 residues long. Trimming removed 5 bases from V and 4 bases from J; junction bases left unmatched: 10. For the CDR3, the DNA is TGTGCCAGCAGAAATACAGGGGGGCCGGGCACCGGGGAGCTGTTTTTT. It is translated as CASRNTGGPGTGELFF.

For the CDR3, the DNA is TGCGCCAGCAGCCATCAGTATGCCAATTCACCCCTCCACTTT. Protein product: CASSHQYANSPLHF. V is TRBV4-1 and J is TRBJ1-6; D unclear. The CDR3 is made up of 14 amino acids. Trimming cost V 3 bases and J 7 bases, with 10 bases left between them. Germline CDR1 reads MGHRA; CDR2 reads YSYEKL.

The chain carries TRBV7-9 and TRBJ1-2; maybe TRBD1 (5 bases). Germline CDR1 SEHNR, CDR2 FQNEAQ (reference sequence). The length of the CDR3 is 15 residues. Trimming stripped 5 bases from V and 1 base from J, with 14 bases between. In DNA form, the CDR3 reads TGTGCCAGCAGCGAGGGGTTCGGATTTAACTATGGCTACACCTTC. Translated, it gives CASSEGFGFNYGYTF.

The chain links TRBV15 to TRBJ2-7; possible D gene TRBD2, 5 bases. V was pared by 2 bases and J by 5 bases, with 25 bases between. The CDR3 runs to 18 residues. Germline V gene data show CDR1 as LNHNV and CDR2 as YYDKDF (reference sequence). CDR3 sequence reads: CATSRSSSGAEPGDEQYF. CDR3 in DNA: TGTGCCACCAGCAGATCATCCTCAGGAGCGGAACCCGGGGACGAGCAGTACTTC.

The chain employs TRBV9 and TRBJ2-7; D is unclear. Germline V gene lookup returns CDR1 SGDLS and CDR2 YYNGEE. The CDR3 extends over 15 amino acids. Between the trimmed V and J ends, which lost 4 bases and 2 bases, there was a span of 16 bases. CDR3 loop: CASSLTPDPTYEQYF. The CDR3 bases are TGTGCCAGCAGCCTCACCCCTGACCCAACCTACGAGCAGTACTTC.

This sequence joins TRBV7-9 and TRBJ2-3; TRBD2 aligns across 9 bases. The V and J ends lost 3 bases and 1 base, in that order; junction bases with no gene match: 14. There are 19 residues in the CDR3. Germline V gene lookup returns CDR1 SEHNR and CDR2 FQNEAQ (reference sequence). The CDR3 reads CASSLPEGPLAGRTDTQYF. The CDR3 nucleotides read TGTGCCAGCAGCTTGCCGGAGGGGCCCCTAGCGGGGCGCACAGATACGCAGTATTTT.

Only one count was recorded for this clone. CDR3 DNA sequence: TGCGCCAGCAGTGATTCCCCAGGGGAACTGTTTTTT. Residues: CASSDSPGELFF. The chain carries TRBV10-1 and TRBJ1-4; TRBD1 might be the D (6 bases). The CDR3 loop spans 12 amino acids. Trimming removed 3 bases from V and 12 bases from J, with 11 bases in between. Germline-derived CDR1 and CDR2 are WNHNN and SYGVQD (reference sequence).

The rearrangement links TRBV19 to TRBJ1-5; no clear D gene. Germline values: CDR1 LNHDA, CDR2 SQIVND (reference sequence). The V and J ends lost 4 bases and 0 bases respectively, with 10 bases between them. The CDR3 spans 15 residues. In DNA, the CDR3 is TGTGCCAGTAGTAGGGCAGCGTATAGCAATCAGCCCCAGCATTTT. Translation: CASSRAAYSNQPQHF.

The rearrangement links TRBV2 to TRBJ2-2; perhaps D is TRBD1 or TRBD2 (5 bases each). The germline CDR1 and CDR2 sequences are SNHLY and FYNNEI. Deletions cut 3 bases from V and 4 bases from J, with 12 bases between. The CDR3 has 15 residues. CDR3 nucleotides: TGTGCCAGCAGTGAGGGACGGGCAGGCACCGGGGAGCTGTTTTTT. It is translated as CASSEGRAGTGELFF.